The entry that follows covers one T cell receptor (beta chain) sequence. These data belong to a study of blood T cell repertoires in COVID-19. Study-level background: Sample material is recorded as cDNA or gDNA derived from T cells, B-cell-depleted T cells, or PBMCs.

The CDR3 spans 12 residues. CDR1 MNHEY and CDR2 SVGEGT come from the germline V gene. V lost 5 bases and J lost 5, with 9 bases in between. Using immunoSEQ multiplex PCR, the repertoire was profiled, and TCRdb retains in-frame clones only, with some absent. The sample holds some 60,000 clones, about 80% seen once. The TCR comes from an elderly man with COVID-19, enrolled during active disease. The chain is built from TRBV6-2 or TRBV6-3 and TRBJ1-2; D gene unclear. The sequenced sample was peripheral blood. CDR3 protein: CASSDTWYGYTF. The CDR3 nucleotides read TGTGCCAGCAGTGACACTTGGTATGGCTACACCTTC.